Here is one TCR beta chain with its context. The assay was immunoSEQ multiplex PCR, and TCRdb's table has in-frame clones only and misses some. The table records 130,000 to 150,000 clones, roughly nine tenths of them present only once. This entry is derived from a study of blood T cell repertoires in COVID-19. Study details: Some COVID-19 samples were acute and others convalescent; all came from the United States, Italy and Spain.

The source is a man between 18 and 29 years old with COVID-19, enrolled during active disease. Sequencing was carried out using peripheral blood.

The CDR3 is CASSLGQGFYTF. The CDR3 coding sequence is TGTGCCAGCAGCTTGGGACAGGGATTCTACACCTTC. This chain joins TRBV5-6 and TRBJ1-2, with 7 bases aligning to TRBD1. Trimming took 0 bases from V and 10 from J; bases not matched to a gene: 3. Germline V lookup: CDR1 SGHDT, CDR2 YYEEEE. CDR3 size: 12 residues.